These 18 T cell receptor beta chains originate from one sample sequenced in a study of cytomegalovirus exposure and HLA in healthy donors. The repertoire was sequenced with immunoSEQ multiplex PCR; TCRdb's copy has only in-frame clones and lacks some. Of hundreds of thousands of clones listed, roughly 87% are singletons. The sample consisted of PBMCs. The receptors were gathered from a woman between 18 and 30 years old in good health and CMV-seropositive.

J is TRBJ2-2 and V is TRBV7-9; perhaps TRBD1 as D (6 bases). V lost 7 bases, J lost 5 bases, and 14 bases lay in between. The length of the CDR3 is 14 residues. In germline, CDR1 is SEHNR, CDR2 FQNEAQ (reference sequence). CDR3 bases: TGTGCCAGCACCATATTCGACAGGACCGGGGAGCTGTTTTTT. Protein product: CASTIFDRTGELFF.

Of note for this clone: This specimen includes other DNA sequences encoding the same CDR3. V usage is TRBV7-9 and J usage is TRBJ2-2; D ambiguous. Trimming shortened V by 5 bases and J by 2 bases, and 3 bases separated the two germline ends. Looked up from germline, CDR1 is SEHNR and CDR2 is FQNEAQ (reference sequence). The CDR3 totals 12 residues. CDR3 protein: CASSLNTGELFF. The CDR3 DNA follows: TGTGCCAGCAGCCTAAACACCGGGGAGCTGTTTTTT.

The gene calls are TRBV15 and TRBJ1-2; TRBD1 is a possible D gene (6 bases). CDR1 LNHNV and CDR2 YYDKDF come from the germline V gene (reference sequence). This CDR3 is built from 18 residues. V was trimmed by 1 base and J by 4 bases, leaving 22 bases between them. CDR3 residues: CATSRVKRAWTELYGYTF. CDR3 nucleotides: TGTGCCACCAGCAGAGTGAAAAGAGCGTGGACAGAGCTCTATGGCTACACCTTC. Based on the CDR3 plus reference TRBV15 and TRBJ1-2, the full variable domain is DAMVIQNPRYQVTQFGKPVTLSCSQTLNHNVMYWYQQKSSQAPKLLFHYYDKDFNNEADTPDNFQSRRPNTSFCFLDIRSPGLGDTAMYLCATSRVKRAWTELYGYTFGSGTRLTVV.

This chain uses TRBV2 with TRBJ1-4, with D tentatively TRBD1 (5 bases). Deletions cut 7 bases from V and 3 bases from J, with 15 bases between. Germline V gene data show CDR1 as SNHLY and CDR2 as FYNNEI. The CDR3 extends over 15 amino acids. The CDR3 is CASNPSGNSNEKLFF. In DNA, the CDR3 is TGTGCCAGCAATCCTTCAGGGAACTCTAATGAAAAACTGTTTTTT.

V gene TRBV25-1 combines with J gene TRBJ1-6; maybe TRBD1 (5 bases). There are 14 residues in the CDR3. V was cut by 5 bases and J by 10 bases, with 15 bases left in between. Germline V lookup: CDR1 MGHDK, CDR2 SYGVNS. CDR3 loop: CASSTGGGDSPLHF. Here the CDR3 DNA reads TGTGCCAGCAGTACGGGTGGAGGGGACTCACCCCTCCACTTT.

The DNA of the CDR3 is TGTGCCTGGAGTCCGGACAGGGACAACGAGCAGTACTTC. This gives the protein CAWSPDRDNEQYF. The rearrangement uses TRBV30 and TRBJ2-7, with TRBD1 matching over 8 bases. CDR1 and CDR2 (germline): GTSNPN, SVGIG (reference sequence). V trimming: 2 bases; J trimming: 5 bases; junction bases outside the gene matches: 5. This CDR3 comprises 13 residues.

This chain links TRBV9 with TRBJ1-1; 7 bases are a match to TRBD1. Per germline, CDR1 SGDLS and CDR2 YYNGEE. The CDR3 extends over 15 amino acids. With V trimmed by 0 bases and J by 1 base, 3 bases remained unmatched. CDR3 sequence: CASSVGTGPNTEAFF. CDR3 DNA sequence: TGTGCCAGCAGCGTAGGGACAGGACCGAACACTGAAGCTTTCTTT.

This clone was detected only once. V is TRBV28 and J is TRBJ2-6; D possibly corresponds to TRBD1 (5 bases). Trimming removed 2 bases from V and 3 bases from J, with 11 bases in between. The CDR3 is 16 amino acids. CDR1 MDHEN and CDR2 SYDVKM come from the germline V gene. The CDR3 loop reads CASSLGGAFGANVLTF. The CDR3 region has the DNA TGTGCCAGCAGTTTAGGTGGGGCGTTTGGGGCCAACGTCCTGACTTTC. The full variable domain, with the rest looked up from reference TRBV28 and TRBJ2-6, is DVKVTQSSRYLVKRTGEKVFLECVQDMDHENMFWYRQDPGLGLRLIYFSYDVKMKEKGDIPEGYSVSREKKERFSLILESASTNQTSMYLCASSLGGAFGANVLTFGAGSRLTVL.

V and J are TRBV19 and TRBJ2-1; 12 positions match TRBD1. The germline gives CDR1 LNHDA, CDR2 SQIVND (reference sequence). The V gene end was trimmed by 5 bases and the J gene end by 9 bases; junction bases not matched to a gene: 8. This CDR3 is 15 amino acids long. The CDR3 DNA is TGTGCCAGTAGTCCCGGGACAGGGGGCGTGGGTGAGCAGTTCTTC. Protein: CASSPGTGGVGEQFF.

The chain joins TRBV7-2 to TRBJ1-5, with a weak D call TRBD1 (6 bases). From germline, CDR1 is SGHTA and CDR2 FQGNSA. CDR3 length equals 15 residues. V lost 6 bases and J lost 0, with 12 bases in between. The CDR3 loop reads CASSLQGYSNQPQHF. The CDR3 region has the DNA TGTGCCAGCAGTTTACAGGGATATAGCAATCAGCCCCAGCATTTT.

This chain links TRBV25-1 with TRBJ2-6, with TRBD1 matching over 11 bases. Germline V gene lookup returns CDR1 MGHDK and CDR2 SYGVNS. Trimming at V came to 2 bases and at J to 2 bases, leaving 5 bases not matched to a gene. This CDR3 spans 18 amino acids. The CDR3 DNA reads as TGTGCCAGCAGTGAAGTAGGACAGGGGGCAGCTGGGGCCAACGTCCTGACTTTC. It codes for CASSEVGQGAAGANVLTF.

This chain joins TRBV7-8 and TRBJ1-2, with D maybe TRBD1 (5 bases). Germline V gives CDR1 SGHVS, CDR2 FQNEAQ. Trimming took 1 base from V and 2 from J, leaving 14 bases between them. There are 16 residues in the CDR3. Written as DNA, the CDR3 is TGTGCCAGCAGCTTAGTCGGTCAGGGAAAAAACTATGGCTACACCTTC. Protein product: CASSLVGQGKNYGYTF. Supplemented by reference TRBV7-8 and TRBJ1-2, the full variable domain reads GAGVSQSPRYKVAKRGQDVALRCDPISGHVSLFWYQQALGQGPEFLTYFQNEAQLDKSGLPSDRFFAERPEGSVSTLKIQRTQQEDSAVYLCASSLVGQGKNYGYTFGSGTRLTVV.

The V and J genes are TRBV6-1 and TRBJ1-1; 7 nucleotides line up with TRBD1. With 2 bases clipped from V and 0 bases from J, the junction kept 6 bases outside the gene matches. The germline CDR1 and CDR2 sequences are MNHNS and SASEGT. There are 16 residues in the CDR3. The CDR3 DNA reads as TGTGCCAGCAGTGAACAGACAGGGACCATGAACACTGAAGCTTTCTTT. Translating gives CASSEQTGTMNTEAFF.

CDR3 loop: CASSPRQVYEQYF. The CDR3 region has the DNA TGTGCCAGCAGTCCCCGACAAGTCTACGAGCAGTACTTC. The chain couples TRBV27 to TRBJ2-7; D unresolved. Trimming left V 5 bases short and J 3 bases short, with 11 bases between. CDR1 is MNHEY, CDR2 SMNVEV, per germline (reference sequence). The CDR3 spans 13 residues.

This clone appeared once. The V and J genes are TRBV27 and TRBJ2-1; 12 nucleotides align to TRBD2. The CDR3 is 13 residues long. The ends lost 7 bases at V and 10 bases at J; junction bases unmatched: 5. The germline V gene has CDR1 MNHEY and CDR2 SMNVEV (reference sequence). The CDR3 reads CASTLAGGQEQFF. As DNA, the CDR3 is TGTGCCAGCACGCTAGCGGGAGGGCAAGAGCAGTTCTTC.

CDR3 DNA: TGCGCCAGCAGGGGGGACAGGGGAGACTACGAGCAGTACTTC. This sequence encodes CASRGDRGDYEQYF. This chain links TRBV10-2 with TRBJ2-7; 10 nucleotides align to TRBD1. Germline V gene data show CDR1 as WSHSY and CDR2 as SAAADI. V was pared by 6 bases and J by 3 bases, with 5 bases of the junction left unmatched. The CDR3 spans 14 residues.

The chain employs TRBV30 and TRBJ1-1; the D is unclear. Trimming took 2 bases from V and 0 from J, leaving 16 bases between them. The CDR3 runs 16 residues. Per germline, CDR1 GTSNPN and CDR2 SVGIG (reference sequence). CDR3 loop: CAWSPRSGLVNTEAFF. Here the CDR3 DNA reads TGTGCCTGGAGTCCCCGGTCGGGTCTGGTGAACACTGAAGCTTTCTTT.

This clone showed up just once. The chain has TRBV6-4 and TRBJ2-1; no clear D gene. The CDR3 length is 13 residues. Trimming stripped 2 bases from V and 7 bases from J, with 9 bases between. The V gene's germline CDR1 is MRHNA and CDR2 SNTAGT. This chain's CDR3 is CASSDPPQNEQFF. The CDR3, as DNA: TGTGCCAGCAGTGACCCCCCCCAGAATGAGCAGTTCTTC.